These 19 T cell receptor beta chains share one sample of origin, sequenced in a study of cytomegalovirus exposure and HLA in healthy donors. The PCR employed 60 Vbeta primers together with 13 Jbeta primers. Measured with immunoSEQ multiplex PCR; TCRdb has only the in-frame clones, and not every one. The sample includes 200,000 or so clones, more than 65% of them seen just once. Sequenced material: PBMCs. The receptors here all came from a woman aged 30 to 39 in good health and CMV-seropositive.

The chain employs TRBV5-1 and TRBJ2-5; D may be TRBD2 (6 bases). The end of the DNA fits TRBJ2-7 better, so the J call may be wrong. The CDR3 contains 15 residues. Germline-derived CDR1 and CDR2 are SGHRS and YFSETQ. CDR3 DNA: TGCGCCAGCAGCTTGGTGGGGGGAGAGACCTACGAGCAGTACTTC. Its protein product is CASSLVGGETYEQYF.

The V call is TRBV10-3, the J call TRBJ1-1; 8 positions agree with TRBD1. This CDR3 contains 16 residues. Trimming removed 2 bases from V and 0 bases from J; junction bases left unmatched: 5. CDR1 and CDR2 (germline): ENHRY, SYGVKD. The DNA of the CDR3 is TGTGCCATCAGTGAGAGGCAGGGGGCCATGAACACTGAAGCTTTCTTT. It yields the protein CAISERQGAMNTEAFF.

The chain carries TRBV27 and TRBJ2-5; 8 bases align to TRBD1. Germline V gene data show CDR1 as MNHEY and CDR2 as SMNVEV (reference sequence). The CDR3 is 13 residues long. J gave up 7 bases and V 8 bases, and 9 bases lay outside the gene matches. The CDR3 DNA is TGTGCCAGCCAAGACAGGGGCAGGCTGACCCAGTACTTC. Its protein product is CASQDRGRLTQYF.

The genes are TRBV5-4 and TRBJ1-2; 8 positions agree with TRBD1. This CDR3 region has 15 residues. V was clipped by 0 bases and J by 3 bases; unmatched bases: 4. Germline V gene data show CDR1 as SGHNT and CDR2 as YYREEE (reference sequence). CDR3 bases: TGTGCCAGCAGCTTGGGGACAGGGAGCGACTATGGCTACACCTTC. This translates into CASSLGTGSDYGYTF.

This clone turned up a few times. CDR3 protein: CASSKNPIPDRPVGGNTIYF. The CDR3 nucleotides read TGTGCCAGCAGCAAAAACCCCATTCCAGACAGGCCAGTCGGAGGAAACACCATATATTTT. The gene calls are TRBV21-1 and TRBJ1-3; TRBD1 is taken as the D call from the table, unchecked against the DNA. TRBV21-1 is classified as a pseudogene. The CDR3 is 20 amino acids.

The chain is built from TRBV2 and TRBJ2-5; tentative D call: TRBD2 (6 bases). The tail of the sequence fits TRBJ2-7 better, so the J call may be wrong. Germline CDR1 SNHLY, CDR2 FYNNEI. CDR3 length: 13 residues. CDR3 residues: CASKEGSSYEQYF. The CDR3 DNA is TGTGCCAGCAAGGAGGGTAGCTCCTACGAGCAGTACTTC.

The chain has TRBV6-1 and TRBJ2-7, with D possibly TRBD2 on 6 matching bases. CDR3 length equals 15 residues. The germline V and J ends were trimmed by 3 bases and 6 bases, with 18 bases remaining between them. Per the germline V gene, CDR1 is MNHNS and CDR2 is SASEGT. This CDR3 is CASSERGSRFLEQYF. The DNA for the CDR3 is TGTGCCAGCAGTGAGCGGGGTAGTCGTTTTCTCGAGCAGTACTTC.

The genes are TRBV29-1 and TRBJ1-1, with 9 bases lining up with TRBD1. The CDR3 has 14 residues. Per germline, CDR1 SQVTM and CDR2 ANQGSEA. After removal of 5 bases from V and 2 bases from J, the junction contained 6 bases not matched to a gene. The CDR3 coding sequence is TGCAGCGTTCTGACAGGGGGGCAAAACACTGAAGCTTTCTTT. It yields the protein CSVLTGGQNTEAFF.

The CDR3 DNA reads TGCGCCAGTGCACGACCCCCCGGGACAGGGATCGGCGAGCAGTACTTC. This sequence encodes CASARPPGTGIGEQYF. This rearrangement joins TRBV5-1 to TRBJ2-7, with 9 bases lining up with TRBD1. Germline trimming cut 8 bases from V and 6 bases from J; bases unmatched to any gene: 18. Germline lookup yields CDR1 SGHRS and CDR2 YFSETQ. This CDR3 is built from 16 residues.

The chain links TRBV28 to TRBJ2-3; perhaps TRBD2 as D (5 bases). The CDR3 has 18 residues. V lost 6 bases to trimming and J lost 0 bases, with 22 bases between them. CDR1 is MDHEN, CDR2 SYDVKM, per germline. Here the CDR3 reads CASRPNGAEVFSTDTQYF. Written as DNA, the CDR3 is TGTGCCAGCAGGCCAAATGGAGCGGAGGTTTTTAGCACAGATACGCAGTATTTT.

This clone appeared a single time. V is TRBV7-2 and J is TRBJ1-5; 7 nucleotides agree with TRBD1. The CDR3 length is 15 residues. Germline V gene data show CDR1 as SGHTA and CDR2 as FQGNSA. Unmatched junction bases numbered 4, after V lost 5 bases and J lost 0 bases. The CDR3 loop is CASSPDRVSNQPQHF. CDR3 nucleotides: TGTGCCAGCAGCCCAGACAGGGTTAGCAATCAGCCCCAGCATTTT.

The CDR3 nucleotides read TGTGCCAGCAGTTTGGTGGGGCCTTTTAGTGAAGCTTTCTTT. Protein sequence: CASSLVGPFSEAFF. This chain links TRBV27 with TRBJ1-1, with a weak D call TRBD1 (5 bases). The V gene lost 3 bases and the J gene lost 7 bases, with 15 bases spanning the gap. The CDR3 is 14 amino acids. Looked up from germline, CDR1 is MNHEY and CDR2 is SMNVEV (reference sequence).

A single count supports this clone. This sequence joins TRBV11-3 and TRBJ2-2; 10 positions match TRBD1. The CDR3 is 14 residues long. With V trimmed by 4 bases and J by 7 bases, 3 bases remained unmatched. Germline V gene lookup returns CDR1 SGHNT and CDR2 YENEEA. The CDR3 protein is CASSSGTGVGELFF. CDR3 nucleotide sequence: TGTGCCAGCAGCTCCGGGACAGGGGTCGGGGAGCTGTTTTTT. The entire variable domain, with the rest obtained from reference TRBV11-3 and TRBJ2-2, is as follows: EAGVVQSPRYKIIEKKQPVAFWCNPISGHNTLYWYLQNLGQGPELLIRYENEEAVDDSQLPKDRFSAERLKGVDSTLKIQPAELGDSAVYLCASSSGTGVGELFFGEGSRLTVL.

This chain links TRBV27 with TRBJ1-2, with a weak D call TRBD1 (6 bases). The CDR3 contains 12 residues. The germline gives CDR1 MNHEY, CDR2 SMNVEV (reference sequence). The V gene lost 7 bases and the J gene lost 7 bases, with 13 bases spanning the gap. In DNA form, the CDR3 reads TGTGCCAGCACTACCGGCAGGGGTGGCTACACCTTC. It encodes CASTTGRGGYTF.

The chain has TRBV11-2 and TRBJ2-3; the D gene is possibly TRBD2 (5 bases). The CDR3 is 16 residues long. Between the trimmed V and J ends, which lost 1 base and 2 bases, there was a span of 13 bases. The germline V gene has CDR1 SGHAT and CDR2 FQNNGV. The CDR3 DNA is TGTGCCAGCAGCTTAGGTAGACTACCTAACACAGATACGCAGTATTTT. This codes for CASSLGRLPNTDTQYF.

The chain links TRBV7-8 to TRBJ2-2; TRBD1 might be the D (5 bases). Germline V gene lookup returns CDR1 SGHVS and CDR2 FQNEAQ. The CDR3 runs 17 residues. Trimming shortened V by 3 bases and J by 0 bases, and 14 bases separated the two germline ends. Written as DNA, the CDR3 is TGTGCCAGCAGCTTGGGGTGGGGCGGCACGAACACCGGGGAGCTGTTTTTT. Translating gives CASSLGWGGTNTGELFF.

The gene calls are TRBV6-5 and TRBJ2-5; a weak D match, TRBD2 (6 bases). Germline V CDR1 and CDR2: MNHEY, SVGAGI. The CDR3 has 14 residues. Trimming stripped 5 bases from V and 4 bases from J, with 14 bases between. CDR3 region: CASSGLGTLETQYF. The CDR3 coding sequence is TGTGCCAGCAGTGGACTGGGGACTTTAGAGACCCAGTACTTC.

Of note for this clone: At one end, the junction sequence differs from germline, possibly due to a read error. The V gene is TRBV15, the J gene TRBJ1-4, with 9 bases lining up with TRBD1. The CDR3 is 13 residues long. Looked up from germline, CDR1 is LNHNV and CDR2 is YYDKDF (reference sequence). CDR3 bases: TGTGCCACAAGCAGACAGGGGGATGAAAAACTGTTTTTT. This gives the protein CATSRQGDEKLFF.

The V gene is TRBV4-2, the J gene TRBJ2-3; D perhaps matches TRBD2 (6 bases). V was pared by 4 bases and J by 5 bases, with 22 bases between. The CDR3 runs 17 residues. Germline loops: CDR1 LGHNA, CDR2 YNFKEQ. CDR3 loop: CASSPLRLGGDGDTQYF. CDR3 DNA sequence: TGTGCCAGCAGCCCTCTTCGCCTCGGAGGGGATGGAGATACGCAGTATTTT.